The sample holds a few counts of the clone carrying this TCR beta chain. The target antigen is unknown. This CDR3 has 13 amino acids. Trimming at V came to 11 bases and at J to 5 bases, leaving 9 bases not matched to a gene. Per germline, CDR1 MNHEY and CDR2 SVGEGT. The source of the sample is a study of T cell repertoires in cytomegalovirus infection. Whole-study context: Through public TCR beta signatures, both CMV infection and matching HLA type were indicated.

Each CDR3 protein gets one entry after TCRdb re-called the reads with MiXCR. The data contain roughly 49,000 distinct CDR3 sequences, 20% to 25% of them singletons. This receptor was taken from a human donor in good health (CMV status not recorded). Some clones in this sample may be carry-over from other donors' samples. V gene TRBV6-2 or TRBV6-3 combines with J gene TRBJ2-3; 8 nucleotides agree with TRBD2. Material: CD8+ T cells from cultured PBMCs, obtained from culture after CMV antigen stimulation. CDR3 sequence: CAGQKRELDTQYF. The CDR3 coding sequence is TGTGCCGGCCAAAAGCGGGAGCTAGATACGCAGTATTTT.